A selection of T cell receptor beta chains follows, all from one sample in a study of regulatory T cells in long-lasting Graves disease. Each CDR3 protein gets one entry after TCRdb re-called the multiplex PCR reads with MiXCR. The data show some 240,000 distinct CDR3 sequences, with roughly a fifth seen just once and 12% held by the top ten. This sample was also put to use in a study of T cells in Graves' hyperthyroidism and ophthalmopathy.

Here the sequenced sample was peripheral blood mononuclear cells (PBMCs), taken at new diagnosis, from a patient treated with antithyroid drugs. The receptors here all came from a woman aged 30 to 39 with Graves disease. Each CDR3 is given with its conserved first and last residue. Each record gives: clone size, D gene, V gene, J gene, CDR3 DNA, CDR3 protein. D genes are given only for firm matches. Clone size appears in some rows only: once, few, many, or a class for an expanded clone.

>many|TRBD2|TRBV28|TRBJ2-5
TGTGCCAGCAGTATACAAAACCTAGCGGGAGGATGGGAGACCCAGTACTTC
CASSIQNLAGGWETQYF
>many|.|TRBV7-9|TRBJ2-7
TGTGCCAGCAGCTCGGACTATTACGAGCAGTACTTC
CASSSDYYEQYF
>few|TRBD2|TRBV6-5|TRBJ2-1
TGTGCCAGCAGTTCCGGACTAGCGGGGGGGTTTGCTGAGCAGTTCTTC
CASSSGLAGGFAEQFF
>few|.|TRBV19|TRBJ1-5
TGTGCCAGTAGTATGACCCCTGGACAGCGAAGAAATCATAGCAATCAGCCCCAGCATTTT
CASSMTPGQRRNHSNQPQHF
>many|.|TRBV7-8|TRBJ1-3
TGTGCCAGCAGCTTAGTTCAACCCTTCTCTGGAAACACCATATATTTT
CASSLVQPFSGNTIYF
>.|.|TRBV5-1|TRBJ1-5
TGCGCCAGCAGCTTGAGTCCCAATCAGCCCCAGCATTTT
CASSLSPNQPQHF
>many|.|TRBV12-3/TRBV12-4|TRBJ1-6
TGTGCCAGCAGTTTCGGTCAAAATAATTCACCCCTCCACTTT
CASSFGQNNSPLHF
>many|.|TRBV6-1|TRBJ1-1
TGTGCCAGCAGTGACGGAAACAGGGCCTTGAACACTGAAGCTTTCTTT
CASSDGNRALNTEAFF
>many|.|TRBV11-1|TRBJ1-4
TGTGCCAGCAGCAGAACCGGGACGGCTGCAACTAATGAAAAACTGTTTTTT
CASSRTGTAATNEKLFF
>.|TRBD1|TRBV28|TRBJ1-4
TGTGCCAGCAGTGTCTTACAGGGGGCGATTCAAAAACTGTTTTTT
CASSVLQGAIQKLFF
>.|.|TRBV4-1|TRBJ2-3
TGCGCCAGCAGCCAAGATGGGTCCGGGGGAGGAGATACGCAGTATTTT
CASSQDGSGGGDTQYF
>.|.|TRBV19|TRBJ1-1
TGTGCCAGTAGTATTGGCCAGGGACGAACTGAAGCTTTCTTT
CASSIGQGRTEAFF
>many|.|TRBV11-3|TRBJ2-1
TGTGCCAGCAGCTTAGAGGGGCCCTTGAGGGGGTACTACAATGAGCAGTTCTTC
CASSLEGPLRGYYNEQFF
>many|.|TRBV6-1|TRBJ1-4
TGTGCCAGCAGTGAAGTTAGTGGGGACGGGGGTGAAAAACTGTTTTTT
CASSEVSGDGGEKLFF
>many|.|TRBV27|TRBJ1-4
TGTGCCAGCAGTTTTCGGTCAACTAATGAAAAACTGTTTTTT
CASSFRSTNEKLFF
>many|TRBD1|TRBV9|TRBJ1-5
TGTGCCAGCAGCGTAGGACAGGGTCAGCCCCAGCATTTT
CASSVGQGQPQHF
>many|.|TRBV10-3|TRBJ2-5
TGTGCCATCAGGACGGAAGTGCAAGAGACCCAGTACTTC
CAIRTEVQETQYF
>few|TRBD1|TRBV5-6|TRBJ1-1
TGTGCCAGCAGCCCGACAGGGGGCGCCACTGAAGCTTTCTTT
CASSPTGGATEAFF
>many|.|TRBV15|TRBJ2-3
TGTGCCACCAGCAGAGGCCGTGGCACAGATACGCAGTATTTT
CATSRGRGTDTQYF
>.|TRBD1|TRBV6-1|TRBJ2-7
TGTGCCAGCAGGAAACTGGACAGGGAAACCTCCGAGCAGTACTTC
CASRKLDRETSEQYF
>.|.|TRBV30|TRBJ2-5
TGTGCCTGGCAGGCCTCTCCCCTCCAAGAGACCCAGTACTTC
CAWQASPLQETQYF
>few|.|TRBV6-2/TRBV6-3|TRBJ1-2
TGTGCCAGCAGTCCCCCAAGCTATGGCTACACCTTC
CASSPPSYGYTF
>many|TRBD2|TRBV29-1|TRBJ2-2
TGCAGCGTTGTGGTAGCGGGAGGGGGCACCGGGGAGCTGTTTTTT
CSVVVAGGGTGELFF
>many|.|TRBV7-9|TRBJ1-3
TGTGCCAGCAGCTTCCCCGAACGAACTGGAAACACCATATATTTT
CASSFPERTGNTIYF
>many|.|TRBV30|TRBJ1-6
TGTGCCTGGAGTGCACGGCACGGTGGGGCGATTTCACCCCTCCACTTT
CAWSARHGGAISPLHF
>few|.|TRBV11-3|TRBJ2-6
TGTGCCAGCAGCTTAGGGGGCCAGGGAGCTGGGGCCAACGTCCTGACTTTC
CASSLGGQGAGANVLTF
>many|.|TRBV5-5|TRBJ1-2
TGTGCCAGCAGCTTGGTACCGGGACGGGGATTTACCAACTATGGCTACACCTTC
CASSLVPGRGFTNYGYTF
>many|TRBD2|TRBV28|TRBJ2-7
TGTGCCAGCAGTTTACGGCAGTCTTGGGGTCTAATGACTAGCGGGATCTCCTACGAGCAGTACTTC
CASSLRQSWGLMTSGISYEQYF
>.|TRBD1|TRBV6-1|TRBJ2-1
TGTGCCAGCAGCTTCGGACAGGCCTTTCTCAATGAGCAGTTCTTC
CASSFGQAFLNEQFF
>many|.|TRBV28|TRBJ1-1
TGTGCCAGCAACTCAGGTAGCACTGAAGCTTTCTTT
CASNSGSTEAFF
>many|.|TRBV6-1|TRBJ2-1
TGTGCCAGCAGTCACGAGAGCTACAATGAGCAGTTCTTC
CASSHESYNEQFF
>many|.|TRBV28|TRBJ2-1
TGTGCCAGTACACCGGGCTCCTACAATGAGCAGTTCTTC
CASTPGSYNEQFF
>many|TRBD1|TRBV29-1|TRBJ1-1
TGCAGCGTCGGACAGGGGTGGTCGAACACTGAAGCTTTCTTT
CSVGQGWSNTEAFF
>few|TRBD1|TRBV7-8|TRBJ1-2
TGTGCCAGCAGCTTAGCACCGGGACAGGGGAACTATGGCTACACCTTC
CASSLAPGQGNYGYTF
>.|.|TRBV30|TRBJ1-1
TGTGCCTTCGCCCGGGGCACTGAAGCTTTCTTT
CAFARGTEAFF
>many|.|TRBV11-3|TRBJ2-6
TGTGCCAGCAGCTTAGAAGGAAGGGTGGAAGACTCTGGGGCCAACGTCCTGACTTTC
CASSLEGRVEDSGANVLTF
>.|.|TRBV25-1|TRBJ1-1
TGTGCCAGCAGTGAATTTCAAGGGGGCACTGAAGCTTTCTTT
CASSEFQGGTEAFF
>.|.|TRBV6-1|TRBJ1-2
TGTGCCAGCAGTATCCGAACAGGAACTAACTATGGCTACACCTTC
CASSIRTGTNYGYTF
>many|.|TRBV27|TRBJ1-2
TGTGCCAGCAGTTTTCGGGGCAACTATGGCTACACCTTC
CASSFRGNYGYTF
>many|TRBD1|TRBV27|TRBJ1-2
TGTGCCAGCAGGCAACAGGGGAGGGATGGCTACACCTTC
CASRQQGRDGYTF
>once|TRBD1|TRBV10-3|TRBJ1-1
TGTGCCATCAGTGGGGGACAGGACCTGAACACTGAAGCTTTCTTT
CAISGGQDLNTEAFF
>many|.|TRBV10-1|TRBJ1-1
TGCGCCAGCAGTGAGTACGAGAACACTGAAGCTTTCTTT
CASSEYENTEAFF
>many|.|TRBV2|TRBJ2-3
TGTGCCAGTACGGGGGAAGATACGCAGTATTTT
CASTGEDTQYF
>many|.|TRBV6-1|TRBJ1-1
TGTGCCAGCAGATTCGAACAGAACACTGAAGCTTTCTTT
CASRFEQNTEAFF
>many|.|TRBV19|TRBJ2-1
TGTGCCAGTAGTATGGTGATCCCCGGGAATGAGCAGTTCTTC
CASSMVIPGNEQFF
>once|TRBD2|TRBV18|TRBJ2-1
TGTGCCAGCTCTCTGACTAGCGGGGGAGCTTGGAGAAATGAGCAGTTCTTC
CASSLTSGGAWRNEQFF
>many|.|TRBV27|TRBJ2-3
TGTGCCAGCAGGACGAGGTGGCCAGATACGCAGTATTTT
CASRTRWPDTQYF